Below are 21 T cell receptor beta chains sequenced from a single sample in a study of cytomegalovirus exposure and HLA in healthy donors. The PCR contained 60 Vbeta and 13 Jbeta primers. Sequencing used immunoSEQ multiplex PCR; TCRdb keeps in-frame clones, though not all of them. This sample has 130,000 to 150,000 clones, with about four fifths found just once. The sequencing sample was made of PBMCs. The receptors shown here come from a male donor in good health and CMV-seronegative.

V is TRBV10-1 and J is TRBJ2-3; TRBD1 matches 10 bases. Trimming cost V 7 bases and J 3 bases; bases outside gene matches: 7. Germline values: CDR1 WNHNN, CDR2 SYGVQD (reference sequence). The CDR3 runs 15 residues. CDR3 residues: CASNGEDRGTDTQYF. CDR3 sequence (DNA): TGCGCCAGCAACGGAGAGGACAGGGGGACAGATACGCAGTATTTT.

CDR3 loop: CASSLVGGSMTGELFF. As DNA, the CDR3 is TGTGCCAGCAGCTTAGTGGGAGGCAGTATGACCGGGGAGCTGTTTTTT. This chain links TRBV7-3 with TRBJ2-2; D perhaps matches TRBD2 (6 bases). The CDR3 runs to 16 residues. V was clipped by 2 bases and J by 5 bases, with 15 bases between them. Germline V gene data show CDR1 as SGHTA and CDR2 as FQGTGA.

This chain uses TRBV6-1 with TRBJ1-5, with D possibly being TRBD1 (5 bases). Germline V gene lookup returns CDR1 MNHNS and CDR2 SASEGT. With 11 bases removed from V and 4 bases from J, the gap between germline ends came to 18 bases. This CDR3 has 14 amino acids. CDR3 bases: TGTGCCGCCCTTAGCCCCAGGGTTAATCAGCCCCAGCATTTT. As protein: CAALSPRVNQPQHF.

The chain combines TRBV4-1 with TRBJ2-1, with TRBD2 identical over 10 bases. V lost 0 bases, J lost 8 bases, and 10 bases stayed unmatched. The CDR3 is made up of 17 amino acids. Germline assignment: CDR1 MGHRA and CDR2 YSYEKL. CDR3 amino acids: CASSQEGAGGPVYEQFF. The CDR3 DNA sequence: TGCGCCAGCAGCCAAGAGGGAGCGGGAGGGCCTGTCTATGAGCAGTTCTTC.

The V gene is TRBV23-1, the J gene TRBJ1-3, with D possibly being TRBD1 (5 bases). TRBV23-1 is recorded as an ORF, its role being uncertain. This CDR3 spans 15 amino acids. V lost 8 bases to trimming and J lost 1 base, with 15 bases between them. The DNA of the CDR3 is TGCGCCAGCGGTACGGCCAGGGCTTCTGGAAACACCATATATTTT. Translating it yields CASGTARASGNTIYF.

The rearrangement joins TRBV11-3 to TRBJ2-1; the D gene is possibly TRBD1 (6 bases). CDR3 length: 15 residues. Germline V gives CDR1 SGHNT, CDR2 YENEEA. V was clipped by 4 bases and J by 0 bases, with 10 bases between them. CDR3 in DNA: TGTGCCAGCAGCTCAACAGGGAGCTCCTACAATGAGCAGTTCTTC. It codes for CASSSTGSSYNEQFF. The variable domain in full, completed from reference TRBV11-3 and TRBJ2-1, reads EAGVVQSPRYKIIEKKQPVAFWCNPISGHNTLYWYLQNLGQGPELLIRYENEEAVDDSQLPKDRFSAERLKGVDSTLKIQPAELGDSAVYLCASSSTGSSYNEQFFGPGTRLTVL.

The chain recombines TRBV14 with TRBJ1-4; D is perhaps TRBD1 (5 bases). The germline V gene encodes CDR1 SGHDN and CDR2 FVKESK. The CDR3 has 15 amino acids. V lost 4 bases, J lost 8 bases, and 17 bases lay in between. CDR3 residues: CASSLYRGLQEKLFF. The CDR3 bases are TGTGCCAGCAGCCTGTATAGGGGCTTGCAAGAAAAACTGTTTTTT.

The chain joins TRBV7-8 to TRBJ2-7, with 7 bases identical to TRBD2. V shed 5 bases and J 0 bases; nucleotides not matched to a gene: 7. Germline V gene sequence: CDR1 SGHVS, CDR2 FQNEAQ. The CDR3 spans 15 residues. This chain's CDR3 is CASSQSRGYSYEQYF. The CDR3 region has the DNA TGTGCCAGCAGCCAGTCGCGGGGGTACTCCTACGAGCAGTACTTC.

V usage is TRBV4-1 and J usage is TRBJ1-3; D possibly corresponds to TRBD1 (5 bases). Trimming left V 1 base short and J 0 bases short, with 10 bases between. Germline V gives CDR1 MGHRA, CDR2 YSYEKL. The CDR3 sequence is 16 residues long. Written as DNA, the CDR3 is TGCGCCAGCAGCCAAGGACGACAGTTCTCTGGAAACACCATATATTTT. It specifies CASSQGRQFSGNTIYF.

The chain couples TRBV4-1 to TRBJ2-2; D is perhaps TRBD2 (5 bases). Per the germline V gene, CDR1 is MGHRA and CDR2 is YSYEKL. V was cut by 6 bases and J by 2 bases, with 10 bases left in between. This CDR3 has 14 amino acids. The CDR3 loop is CASRRGGNTGELFF. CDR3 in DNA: TGCGCCAGCAGGAGAGGAGGTAACACCGGGGAGCTGTTTTTT.

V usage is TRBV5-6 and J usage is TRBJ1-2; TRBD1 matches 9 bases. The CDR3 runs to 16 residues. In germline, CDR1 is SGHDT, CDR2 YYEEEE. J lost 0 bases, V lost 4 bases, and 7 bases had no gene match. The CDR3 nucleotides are TGTGCCAGCAGCCCCCGGACAGGGGAGTCTAACTATGGCTACACCTTC. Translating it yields CASSPRTGESNYGYTF.

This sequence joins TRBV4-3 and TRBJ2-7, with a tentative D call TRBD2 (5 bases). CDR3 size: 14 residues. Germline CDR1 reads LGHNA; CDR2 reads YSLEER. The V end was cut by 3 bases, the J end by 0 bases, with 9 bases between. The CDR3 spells CASSHLAFSYEQYF. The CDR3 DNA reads TGCGCCAGCAGCCACCTAGCTTTCTCCTACGAGCAGTACTTC.

CDR3 DNA: TGTGCCAGCAGCCCCCGCGAGCGGGAGGTCTACGAGCAGTACTTC. Amino acid sequence: CASSPREREVYEQYF. The chain combines TRBV7-9 with TRBJ2-7; 9 bases fit TRBD2. This CDR3 has 15 residues. Germline CDR1 reads SEHNR; CDR2 reads FQNEAQ (reference sequence). J lost 3 bases, V lost 5 bases, and 8 bases had no gene match.

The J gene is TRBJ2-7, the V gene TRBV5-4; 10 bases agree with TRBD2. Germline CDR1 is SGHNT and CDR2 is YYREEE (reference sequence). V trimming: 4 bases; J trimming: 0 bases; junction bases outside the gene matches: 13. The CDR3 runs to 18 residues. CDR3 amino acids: CASSPRGSGRPFSYEQYF. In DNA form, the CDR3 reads TGTGCCAGCAGCCCCCGAGGTAGCGGGAGGCCCTTCTCCTACGAGCAGTACTTC.

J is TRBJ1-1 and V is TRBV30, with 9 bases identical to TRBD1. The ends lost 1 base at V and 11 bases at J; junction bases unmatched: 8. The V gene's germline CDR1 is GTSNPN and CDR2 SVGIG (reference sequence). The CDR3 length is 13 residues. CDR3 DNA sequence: TGTGCCTGGAGTGCACAGGGGGCGCGGAAGGCTTTCTTT. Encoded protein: CAWSAQGARKAFF.

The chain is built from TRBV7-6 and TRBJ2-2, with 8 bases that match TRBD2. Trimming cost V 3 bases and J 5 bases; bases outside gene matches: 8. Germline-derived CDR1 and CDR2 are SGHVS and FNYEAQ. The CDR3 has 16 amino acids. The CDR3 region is CASSFPFSGKTGELFF. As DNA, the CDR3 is TGTGCCAGCAGCTTCCCGTTTAGCGGGAAAACCGGGGAGCTGTTTTTT.

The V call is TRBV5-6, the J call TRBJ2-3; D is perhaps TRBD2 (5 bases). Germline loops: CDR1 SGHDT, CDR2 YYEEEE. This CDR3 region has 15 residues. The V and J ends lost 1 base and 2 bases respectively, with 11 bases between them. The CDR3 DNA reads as TGTGCCAGCAGCTTGTCGGGAACGCTCACAGATACGCAGTATTTT. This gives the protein CASSLSGTLTDTQYF.

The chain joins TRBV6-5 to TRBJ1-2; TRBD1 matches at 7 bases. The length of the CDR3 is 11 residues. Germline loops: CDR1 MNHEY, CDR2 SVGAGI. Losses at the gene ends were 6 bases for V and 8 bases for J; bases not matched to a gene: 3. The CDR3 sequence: CASRTGCGYTF. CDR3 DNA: TGTGCCAGCAGGACAGGGTGCGGCTACACCTTC.

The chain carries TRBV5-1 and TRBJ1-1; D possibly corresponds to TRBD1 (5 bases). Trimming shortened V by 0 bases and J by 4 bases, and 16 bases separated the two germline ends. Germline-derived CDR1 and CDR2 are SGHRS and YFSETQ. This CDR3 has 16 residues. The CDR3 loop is CASSLGARATLTEAFF. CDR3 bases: TGCGCCAGCAGCTTGGGGGCCAGGGCCACGCTCACTGAAGCTTTCTTT.

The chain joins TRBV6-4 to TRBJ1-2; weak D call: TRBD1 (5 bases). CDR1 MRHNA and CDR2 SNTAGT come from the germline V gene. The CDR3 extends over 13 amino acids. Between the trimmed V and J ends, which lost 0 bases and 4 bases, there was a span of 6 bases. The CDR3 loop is CASSDSGVYGYTF. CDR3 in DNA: TGTGCCAGCAGTGACTCAGGGGTCTATGGCTACACCTTC.

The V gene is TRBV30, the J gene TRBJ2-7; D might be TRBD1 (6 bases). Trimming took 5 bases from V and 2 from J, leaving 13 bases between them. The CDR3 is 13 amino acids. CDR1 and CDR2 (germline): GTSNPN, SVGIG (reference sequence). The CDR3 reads CAWGRGSPYEQYF. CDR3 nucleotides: TGTGCCTGGGGCAGGGGTTCCCCCTACGAGCAGTACTTC. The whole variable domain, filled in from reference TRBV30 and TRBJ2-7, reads SQTIHQWPATLVQPVGSPLSLECTVEGTSNPNLYWYRQAAGRGLQLLFYSVGIGQISSEVPQNLSASRPQDRQFILSSKKLLLSDSGFYLCAWGRGSPYEQYFGPGTRLTVT.